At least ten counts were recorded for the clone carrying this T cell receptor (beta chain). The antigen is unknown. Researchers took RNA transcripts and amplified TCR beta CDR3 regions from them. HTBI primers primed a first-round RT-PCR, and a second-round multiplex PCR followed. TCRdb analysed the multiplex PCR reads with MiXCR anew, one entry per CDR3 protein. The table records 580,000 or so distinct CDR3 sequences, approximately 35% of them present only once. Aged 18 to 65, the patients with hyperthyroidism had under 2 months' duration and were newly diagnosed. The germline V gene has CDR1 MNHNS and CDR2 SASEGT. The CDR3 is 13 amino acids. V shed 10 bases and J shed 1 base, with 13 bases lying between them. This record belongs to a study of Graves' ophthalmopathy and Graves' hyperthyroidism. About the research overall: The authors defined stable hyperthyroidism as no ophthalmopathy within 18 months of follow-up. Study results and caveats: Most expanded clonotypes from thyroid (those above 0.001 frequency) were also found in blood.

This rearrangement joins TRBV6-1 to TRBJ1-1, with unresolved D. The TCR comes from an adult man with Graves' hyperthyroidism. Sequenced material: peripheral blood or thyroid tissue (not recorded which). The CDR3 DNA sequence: TGTGCCACTGCCGAGACCGCGAACACTGAAGCTTTCTTT. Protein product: CATAETANTEAFF.